These 5 T cell receptor beta chains share one sample of origin, sequenced in a study of T-cell reconstitution after alpha-beta-depleted transplantation in children. During its preparation, the TCRbeta library received unique molecular identifiers. Using its own MiXCR run on the PCR reads, TCRdb lists one record per CDR3 protein. The sample carries about 610,000 distinct CDR3 sequences, about 10% recorded once. The specimen was PBMCs from the stem cell graft donor, collected from the stem cell graft. The receptors come from a human donor who donated a stem cell graft to a child with acute myeloid leukemia.

In this sample, this clonotype turned up many times. This sequence joins TRBV14 and TRBJ2-2; no firm D call. V lost 0 bases and J lost 2, with 13 bases in between. CDR3 size: 17 residues. CDR1 SGHDN and CDR2 FVKESK come from the germline V gene. In DNA, the CDR3 is TGTGCCAGCAGCCAAGATCCCGCTAGTCTAAACACCGGGGAGCTGTTTTTT. The encoded protein is CASSQDPASLNTGELFF.

This clonotype was detected only a few times. V usage is TRBV20-1 and J usage is TRBJ2-5; maybe TRBD1 (6 bases). There are 15 residues in the CDR3. Trimming stripped 3 bases from V and 7 bases from J, with 21 bases between. Germline V gene data show CDR1 as DFQATT and CDR2 as SNEGSKA (reference sequence). The CDR3 nucleotides are TGCAGTGCTAGTGTGGGGACACTGACAGGCGGGACCCAGTACTTC. Amino acid sequence: CSASVGTLTGGTQYF.

CDR3 protein: CSVEGGLGQGLTGELFF. CDR3 nucleotide sequence: TGCAGCGTTGAAGGTGGTTTGGGACAGGGGCTCACCGGGGAGCTGTTTTTT. J is TRBJ2-2 and V is TRBV29-1, with TRBD1 matching over 10 bases. Trimming at V came to 1 base and at J to 4 bases, leaving 9 bases not matched to a gene. CDR3 size: 17 residues. Germline V gene lookup returns CDR1 SQVTM and CDR2 ANQGSEA.

This clonotype was seen a handful of times. V gene TRBV20-1 combines with J gene TRBJ2-7, with D possibly being TRBD2 (6 bases). V shed 5 bases and J shed 0 bases, with 8 bases lying between them. The CDR3 extends over 12 amino acids. Germline CDR1 is DFQATT and CDR2 is SNEGSKA (reference sequence). The CDR3 loop is CSARRASYEQYF. CDR3 DNA: TGCAGTGCTCGGAGGGCCTCCTACGAGCAGTACTTC.

A few counts support this clonotype. The J gene is TRBJ1-2, the V gene TRBV27; 8 bases are shared with TRBD1. The CDR3 consists of 13 residues. V shed 5 bases, J shed 5 bases, and the junction held 4 bases outside the gene matches. Germline V gene data show CDR1 as MNHEY and CDR2 as SMNVEV (reference sequence). The CDR3, as DNA: TGTGCCAGCAGTCAAAACAGGGGGTATGGCTACACCTTC. Translated, it gives CASSQNRGYGYTF.